The 4 T cell receptor beta chains given below trace back to one sample, sequenced in a study of siplizumab effects on memory and regulatory T cells. Only in-frame clones appear in the TCRdb table, and some are missing; sequencing was by immunoSEQ multiplex PCR. The table includes 120,000 or so clones, over 85% detected once. The sequenced sample consisted of CD4+ T cells sorted from blood. These receptors were taken from a human donor in good health.

This clone was seen only a few times. The gene calls are TRBV25-1 and TRBJ1-1; D unresolved. Germline CDR1 is MGHDK and CDR2 is SYGVNS. The CDR3 sequence is 12 residues long. The V end was cut by 7 bases, the J end by 2 bases, with 8 bases between. The chain's CDR3 is CASKIENTEAFF. In DNA, the CDR3 is TGTGCCAGCAAGATTGAAAACACTGAAGCTTTCTTT.

The rearrangement joins TRBV10-3 to TRBJ2-2; the D gene could be TRBD1 or TRBD2 (7 bases each). Germline CDR1 is ENHRY and CDR2 is SYGVKD. The V end was cut by 9 bases, the J end by 3 bases, with 14 bases between. The CDR3 contains 14 residues. In nucleotides, the CDR3 is TGTGCCATGAAACAGGGGAGGGACACCGGGGAGCTGTTTTTT. Translated: CAMKQGRDTGELFF.

The chain uses TRBV6-5 and TRBJ2-1; no clear D. In germline, CDR1 is MNHEY, CDR2 SVGAGI. Trimming shortened V by 6 bases and J by 0 bases, and 12 bases separated the two germline ends. The CDR3 runs to 15 residues. The DNA for the CDR3 is TGTGCCAGCAGGCCTACAGCTTTCTCCTACAATGAGCAGTTCTTC. It is translated as CASRPTAFSYNEQFF.

V is TRBV21-1 and J is TRBJ1-1; the D call TRBD1 from the table was never checked on the DNA. TRBV21-1 is a recognized pseudogene. This CDR3 has 13 residues. The CDR3 nucleotides are TGTGCCAGCACCACAAACAGCCACACTGAAGCTTTCTTT. It yields the protein CASTTNSHTEAFF.